This T cell receptor beta chain was profiled in a study of cytomegalovirus exposure and HLA in healthy donors (TCRdb year 2017). With respect to the entire study: According to a later analysis, the 100 to 150 validation repertoires were produced on the same platform as the roughly 600 repertoires of the first cohort. The study aimed to test whether signatures of past pathogen exposure could be identified by cataloging public T cell receptors. A separate validation cohort of roughly 130 different subjects was used in addition to the 666-subject first cohort. High-throughput TCR immunosequencing, statistical association of individual TCRs with disease status, and machine learning were combined to predict cytomegalovirus infection status.

As to this clone: No antigen is known for it. Base qualities are not at hand, and no much larger clone is one base apart.

CDR1 SGHTA and CDR2 FQGNSA were looked up in the germline V gene. The CDR3 has 15 amino acids, counting the end cysteine and phenylalanine. The retained sequence is limited to the CDR3, 45 bases, with the frame set at the first base. V ends up 2 bases short and J 7 bases short, with an unmatched junction base count of 9. Separate from the approximately 700-subject first cohort, the validation cohort of more than 90 subjects was the group to which the donors belonged. The receptor library was made with the immunoSEQ multiplex PCR assay. For the original study's pipeline: A statistical classification framework was built to diagnose cytomegalovirus status from the catalog of TCR beta chain sequences. TCRdb took over this immuneACCESS table, retaining in-frame rearrangements with V and J assigned. Such tables are incomplete; in checked studies, under half of the missing clones stem from an unresolved V gene, and the remainder is unexplained. The DNA gave D and trimming, while V, J and clone size come from that table. Recorded for this sample are 150,000 to 200,000 clones; roughly 85% of them occurred a single time. The ten largest clones add up to approximately 15% of the sample.

What the study reported, not specific to this receptor: Most TCR sequences were seen in very few donors, while some public TCRs were found in many individuals. The authors suggested that the approach could potentially be extended to other disease states and immunological phenotypes. The classifier was reported to diagnose cytomegalovirus status with high specificity and sensitivity in both the original and validation cohorts. In vitro tests confirmed that a few of the cytomegalovirus-associated TCR beta chains recognize cytomegalovirus antigens. A later analysis found that TCRs clustered in the first cohort also tended to co-occur in the roughly 120 validation repertoires, with about 94% of cluster scores above 0. A total of 164 TCR beta chains were listed by the study as associated with cytomegalovirus. A later analysis lacked HLA typing for the validation cohort, so it scored co-occurrence in that cohort across all 110 or so repertoires.

The sequence joins TRBV7-2 to TRBJ1-1, with 8 middle bases fitting TRBD1. The receptor was isolated from a man aged 18 to 29 in good health and CMV-seropositive. Material for sequencing was PBMCs. This receptor has the CDR3 CASSLHPGGQGEAFF. In nucleotide form, the sequence is TGTGCCAGCAGCTTACATCCAGGGGGCCAGGGTGAAGCTTTCTTT.